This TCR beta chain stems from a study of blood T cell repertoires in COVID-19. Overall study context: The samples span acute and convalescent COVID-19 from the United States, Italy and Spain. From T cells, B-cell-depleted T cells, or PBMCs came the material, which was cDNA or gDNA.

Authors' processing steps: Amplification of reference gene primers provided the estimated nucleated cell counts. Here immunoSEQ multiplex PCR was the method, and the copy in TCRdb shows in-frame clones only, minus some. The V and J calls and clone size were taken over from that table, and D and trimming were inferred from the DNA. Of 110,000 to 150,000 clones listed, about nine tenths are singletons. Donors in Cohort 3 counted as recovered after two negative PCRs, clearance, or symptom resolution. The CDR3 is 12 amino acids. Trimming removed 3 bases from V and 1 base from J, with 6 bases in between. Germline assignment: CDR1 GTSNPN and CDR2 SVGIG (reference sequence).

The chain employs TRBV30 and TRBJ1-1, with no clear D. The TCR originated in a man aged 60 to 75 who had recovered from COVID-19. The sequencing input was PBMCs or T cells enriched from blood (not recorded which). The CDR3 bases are TGTGCCTGGAGCTATAGGAACACTGAAGCTTTCTTT. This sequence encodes CAWSYRNTEAFF.